This TCR beta chain was documented in a study of blood T cell repertoires in COVID-19. Turning to the study itself: Spain, Italy and the United States supplied samples that represented acute and convalescent COVID-19.

What the recovered Cohort 3 donors had was two negative PCRs, clearance, or symptom resolution. Source study methods: Scientists estimated how many nucleated cells there were by amplifying reference gene primers. Some clones are missing from TCRdb's copy, which holds only in-frame ones; the method was immunoSEQ multiplex PCR. From that table come the V and J calls and clone size; the DNA was used to work out D and trimming. This table holds about 310,000 clones, 80% to 90% found once. The ends lost 8 bases at V and 5 bases at J; junction bases unmatched: 5. The CDR3 covers 13 residues. From germline, CDR1 is MNHEY and CDR2 SVGAGI.

The chain links TRBV6-5 to TRBJ1-5; 8 bases line up with TRBD1. Sequenced sample: PBMCs or T cells enriched from blood (not recorded which). This clonotype originated in a woman aged 18 to 35 who had recovered from COVID-19. The CDR3 reads CASGTGWDQPQHF. For the CDR3, the DNA is TGTGCCAGCGGGACAGGCTGGGATCAGCCCCAGCATTTT.